This T cell receptor beta chain was captured by sequencing in a study of blood T cell repertoires in COVID-19. As for the study in general: Samples of COVID-19 (acute and convalescent) were obtained from the United States, Italy and Spain. Nucleic acid was either cDNA or gDNA, and it came from T cells, B-cell-depleted T cells, or PBMCs.

This clone was seen only once. V shed 3 bases and J shed 2 bases, with 17 bases lying between them. This CDR3 is 17 amino acids long. Germline V CDR1 and CDR2: SGHAT, FQNNGV. As originally analysed: Quantification of nucleated cells was approximated via reference gene primer amplification. The repertoire was sequenced with immunoSEQ multiplex PCR; TCRdb's copy has only in-frame clones and lacks some. The V and J calls and the clone size are those of that table, but D and trimming were determined from the DNA. The sample includes more than 200,000 clones, approximately 84% seen only once; the top ten take 11%.

The chain links TRBV11-2 to TRBJ1-3, with a weak D call TRBD1 (5 bases). The sample comprised peripheral blood. The sequence was collected from a man aged 50-60 years with COVID-19, enrolled during active disease. CDR3 coding DNA: TGTGCCAGCAGCTTTACGGGGACGGGACTGGCTGGAAACACCATATATTTT. Its translation: CASSFTGTGLAGNTIYF.